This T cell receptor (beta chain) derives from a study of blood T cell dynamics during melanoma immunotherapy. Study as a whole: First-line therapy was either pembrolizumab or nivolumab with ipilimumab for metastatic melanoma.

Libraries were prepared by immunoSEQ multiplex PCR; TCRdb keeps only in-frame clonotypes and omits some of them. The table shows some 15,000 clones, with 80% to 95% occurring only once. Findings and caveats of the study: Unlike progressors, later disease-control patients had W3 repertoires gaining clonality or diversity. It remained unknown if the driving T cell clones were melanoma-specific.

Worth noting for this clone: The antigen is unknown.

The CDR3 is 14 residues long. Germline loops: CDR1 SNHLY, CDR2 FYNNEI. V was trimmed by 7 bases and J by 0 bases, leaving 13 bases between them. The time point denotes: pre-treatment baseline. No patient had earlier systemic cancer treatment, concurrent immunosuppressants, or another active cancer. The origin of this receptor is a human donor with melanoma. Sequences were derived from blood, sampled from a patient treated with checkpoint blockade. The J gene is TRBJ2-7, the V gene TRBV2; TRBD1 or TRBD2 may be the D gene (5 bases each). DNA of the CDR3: TGTGCCAGCAAGGGACCCAAGAGCTCCTACGAGCAGTACTTC. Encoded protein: CASKGPKSSYEQYF. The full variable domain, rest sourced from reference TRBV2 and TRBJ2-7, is EPEVTQTPSHQVTQMGQEVILRCVPISNHLYFYWYRQILGQKVEFLVSFYNNEISEKSEIFDDQFSVERPDGSNFTLKIRSTKLEDSAMYFCASKGPKSSYEQYFGPGTRLTVT.